One and the same sample provided the 28 T cell receptor beta chains below, sequenced in a study of cytomegalovirus exposure and HLA in healthy donors. The PCR used 60 Vbeta and 13 Jbeta primers. Some clones are missing from TCRdb's copy, which holds only in-frame ones; the method was immunoSEQ multiplex PCR. The sample lists some 160,000 clones, about 78% occurring once. Material: PBMCs. These receptors were collected from a man aged 60 to 75 in good health and CMV-seronegative.

The rearrangement links TRBV14 to TRBJ2-1, with D tentatively TRBD2 (6 bases). Trimming removed 1 base at V and 15 bases at J, with 16 bases between. The CDR3 runs to 13 residues. CDR1 is SGHDN and CDR2 is FVKESK in the germline V gene. CDR3 protein: CASSQGLVPPPFF. The CDR3 bases are TGTGCCAGCAGCCAAGGACTAGTCCCTCCTCCGTTCTTC.

This chain joins TRBV7-9 and TRBJ2-5; D might be TRBD1 (6 bases). V shed 5 bases and J shed 5 bases, with 18 bases lying between them. The length of the CDR3 is 15 residues. Germline-derived CDR1 and CDR2 are SEHNR and FQNEAQ (reference sequence). The CDR3 sequence: CASSPRGKARETQYF. The CDR3 DNA reads TGTGCCAGCAGCCCCAGGGGCAAGGCAAGGGAGACCCAGTACTTC.

The V and J genes are TRBV7-8 and TRBJ2-5, with 10 bases aligning to TRBD2. CDR1 is SGHVS, CDR2 FQNEAQ, per germline. With V trimmed by 4 bases and J by 2 bases, 13 bases remained unmatched. The CDR3 extends over 18 amino acids. The CDR3 sequence is CASSSRSSGGPGQETQYF. As DNA, the CDR3 is TGTGCCAGCAGCTCCCGTAGTAGCGGGGGGCCGGGTCAAGAGACCCAGTACTTC.

The rearrangement joins TRBV5-4 to TRBJ2-1, with D perhaps TRBD1 (6 bases). With 3 bases removed from V and 4 bases from J, the gap between germline ends came to 11 bases. Per the germline V gene, CDR1 is SGHNT and CDR2 is YYREEE (reference sequence). The CDR3 is 14 residues long. Here the CDR3 DNA reads TGTGCCAGCAGCTCCCTAAGGGGGTACAATGAGCAGTTCTTC. This gives the protein CASSSLRGYNEQFF. The full variable domain, rest sourced from reference TRBV5-4 and TRBJ2-1, is ETGVTQSPTHLIKTRGQQVTLRCSSQSGHNTVSWYQQALGQGPQFIFQYYREEENGRGNFPPRFSGLQFPNYSSELNVNALELDDSALYLCASSSLRGYNEQFFGPGTRLTVL.

This clone was recorded once. V usage is TRBV5-1 and J usage is TRBJ2-1; TRBD2 matches at 14 bases. V dropped 4 bases and J dropped 8; count of bases not matched to a gene: 8. CDR3 length: 16 residues. From germline, CDR1 is SGHRS and CDR2 YFSETQ. The CDR3 DNA follows: TGCGCCAGCAGCCGCCGGTGGACTAGCGGGGGGCATGAGCAGTTCTTC. It translates to CASSRRWTSGGHEQFF.

The chain employs TRBV21-1 and TRBJ2-3; TRBD2, the table's D call, lacks a check against the DNA. TRBV21-1 is assigned pseudogene status. The CDR3 is made up of 17 amino acids. CDR3 sequence: CASSKAGLAGATDTQYF. CDR3 DNA sequence: TGTGCCAGCAGCAAAGCGGGGCTAGCGGGGGCCACAGATACGCAGTATTTT.

This chain uses TRBV19 with TRBJ1-6, with 8 nucleotides matching TRBD1. The CDR3 sequence is 14 residues long. Germline CDR1 LNHDA, CDR2 SQIVND (reference sequence). J lost 10 bases, V lost 4 bases, and 6 bases had no gene match. For the CDR3, the DNA is TGTGCCAGTAGTACGCGACAGGGGAAATCACCCCTCCACTTT. Its protein is CASSTRQGKSPLHF. Complete variable domain (other parts from reference TRBV19 and TRBJ1-6): DGGITQSPKYLFRKEGQNVTLSCEQNLNHDAMYWYRQDPGQGLRLIYYSQIVNDFQKGDIAEGYSVSREKKESFPLTVTSAQKNPTAFYLCASSTRQGKSPLHFGNGTRLTVT.

V and J are TRBV10-3 and TRBJ1-2; 7 bases are shared with TRBD1. CDR3 length: 13 residues. J gave up 5 bases and V 6 bases, and 6 bases lay outside the gene matches. CDR1 ENHRY and CDR2 SYGVKD come from the germline V gene. In DNA form, the CDR3 reads TGTGCCATCAGCGACAGGGCCCCATATGGCTACACCTTC. This codes for CAISDRAPYGYTF.

The rearrangement uses TRBV7-2 and TRBJ1-1; D may be TRBD1 (5 bases). The V end lost 5 bases, the J end lost 1 base, and 11 bases lay between the germline ends. The CDR3 totals 14 residues. CDR1 is SGHTA, CDR2 FQGNSA, per germline. The CDR3 is CASSPRQSNTEAFF. In DNA form, the CDR3 reads TGTGCCAGCAGCCCCAGACAGTCGAACACTGAAGCTTTCTTT.

The V and J genes are TRBV11-2 and TRBJ2-5; 9 nucleotides line up with TRBD2. The CDR3 extends over 14 amino acids. The ends lost 8 bases at V and 5 bases at J; junction bases unmatched: 9. Germline V lookup: CDR1 SGHAT, CDR2 FQNNGV. The CDR3 region has the DNA TGTGCCAGCCGATTAGCGGGAGTGCTCGAGACCCAGTACTTC. Its translation: CASRLAGVLETQYF.

This chain joins TRBV6-5 and TRBJ2-7, with 10 bases lining up with TRBD1. The CDR3 runs 15 residues. V was pared by 6 bases and J by 6 bases, with 11 bases of the junction left unmatched. The germline V gene has CDR1 MNHEY and CDR2 SVGAGI. CDR3 nucleotide sequence: TGTGCCAGCAGACTTTCAATGACAGGGGGCTCCGAGCAGTACTTC. Protein: CASRLSMTGGSEQYF.

The rearrangement joins TRBV2 to TRBJ1-1, with no clear D. The V gene's germline CDR1 is SNHLY and CDR2 FYNNEI. The CDR3 has 12 amino acids. V gave up 5 bases and J gave up 7 bases, with 11 bases separating them. CDR3 residues: CASSLTGGEAFF. DNA for the CDR3: TGTGCCAGCAGTCTAACGGGTGGTGAAGCTTTCTTT. The full variable domain, in which reference TRBV2 and TRBJ1-1 provide the parts outside the CDR3, is EPEVTQTPSHQVTQMGQEVILRCVPISNHLYFYWYRQILGQKVEFLVSFYNNEISEKSEIFDDQFSVERPDGSNFTLKIRSTKLEDSAMYFCASSLTGGEAFFGQGTRLTVV.

This clone was picked up a small number of times. The chain employs TRBV9 and TRBJ1-4; weak D call: TRBD1 (5 bases). This CDR3 spans 14 amino acids. V was shortened by 4 bases and J by 8 bases, with 15 bases between the two germline ends. CDR1 is SGDLS and CDR2 is YYNGEE in the germline V gene. Here the CDR3 DNA reads TGTGCCAGCAGCCCAGGGATTGGGTGGGAAAAACTGTTTTTT. This gives the protein CASSPGIGWEKLFF. Supplemented by reference TRBV9 and TRBJ1-4, the full variable domain reads DSGVTQTPKHLITATGQRVTLRCSPRSGDLSVYWYQQSLDQGLQFLIQYYNGEERAKGNILERFSAQQFPDLHSELNLSSLELGDSALYFCASSPGIGWEKLFFGSGTQLSVL.

This clone occurred once. J is TRBJ2-7 and V is TRBV28; D uncertain. In germline, CDR1 is MDHEN, CDR2 SYDVKM. V was cut by 6 bases and J by 3 bases, with 9 bases left in between. The CDR3 sequence is 12 residues long. This CDR3 reads CASSQQNYEQYF. The CDR3 DNA is TGTGCCAGCAGCCAACAAAACTACGAGCAGTACTTC.

This chain joins TRBV29-1 and TRBJ2-1; D gene ambiguous. Trimming removed 4 bases at V and 6 bases at J, with 7 bases between. This CDR3 contains 11 residues. CDR1 SQVTM and CDR2 ANQGSEA come from the germline V gene. CDR3 residues: CSVAIANEQFF. The DNA for the CDR3 is TGCAGCGTTGCAATAGCCAATGAGCAGTTCTTC.

The CDR3 region is CASSGSWQKRYEQYF. In nucleotides, the CDR3 is TGTGCCAGCAGTGGGAGCTGGCAGAAGCGGTACGAGCAGTACTTC. The J gene is TRBJ2-7, the V gene TRBV6-1; tentative D call: TRBD2 (5 bases). V shed 4 bases and J shed 4 bases, with 17 bases lying between them. The CDR3 has 15 amino acids. CDR1 and CDR2 from the germline V gene are MNHNS and SASEGT.

The CDR3 DNA follows: TGTGCCAGCAGCTTAGGAGGCCTAGCGGGATCCCCTTACAATGAGCAGTTCTTC. This gives the protein CASSLGGLAGSPYNEQFF. J is TRBJ2-1 and V is TRBV7-4; TRBD2 agrees at 9 bases. From germline, CDR1 is SGHVT and CDR2 SQSDAQ. The CDR3 is 18 residues long. Trimming took 1 base from V and 4 from J; bases not matched to a gene: 11. Supplemented by reference TRBV7-4 and TRBJ2-1, the full variable domain reads GAGVSQSPRYKVAKRGRDVALRCDSISGHVTLYWYRQTLGQGSEVLTYSQSDAQRDKSGRPSGRFSAERPERSVSTLKIQRTEQGDSAVYLCASSLGGLAGSPYNEQFFGPGTRLTVL.

The genes are TRBV23-1 and TRBJ1-4; D gene uncertain. TRBV23-1 is known as an ORF, though its function is uncertain. V was shortened by 0 bases and J by 0 bases, with 20 bases between the two germline ends. The CDR3 is made up of 20 amino acids. CDR3 nucleotides: TGCGCCAGCAGTCAATCTTCTCTCTTGGGCCCGTGGGCAACTAATGAAAAACTGTTTTTT. Protein sequence: CASSQSSLLGPWATNEKLFF.

This rearrangement joins TRBV4-2 to TRBJ1-2; 8 bases match TRBD1. Unmatched junction bases numbered 7, after V lost 1 base and J lost 6 bases. CDR3 length equals 15 residues. Germline CDR1 reads LGHNA; CDR2 reads YNFKEQ. The DNA for the CDR3 is TGTGCCAGCAGCCAAGCGGCGGGACAGGTAAATGGCTACACCTTC. Its translation: CASSQAAGQVNGYTF.

The V gene is TRBV9, the J gene TRBJ2-5, with 7 bases fitting TRBD2. CDR1 is SGDLS, CDR2 YYNGEE, per germline. Losses at the gene ends were 4 bases for V and 0 bases for J; bases not matched to a gene: 9. This CDR3 is built from 16 residues. The CDR3 spells CASSQARGSHQETQYF. Here the CDR3 DNA reads TGTGCCAGCAGCCAGGCGCGGGGGTCCCACCAAGAGACCCAGTACTTC.

This chain links TRBV7-9 with TRBJ2-6; 8 nucleotides align to TRBD1. CDR3 length equals 17 residues. Germline CDR1 is SEHNR and CDR2 is FQNEAQ (reference sequence). V was clipped by 6 bases and J by 4 bases; unmatched bases: 11. This chain's CDR3 is CASRNTGTGGGANVLTF. The CDR3 DNA reads as TGTGCCAGCAGAAATACCGGGACAGGTGGCGGGGCCAACGTCCTGACTTTC.

Notes on this clone: At one boundary the junction diverges from the germline segment, which might be a read error. The rearrangement uses TRBV7-2 and TRBJ2-4; possibly TRBD1 for D (5 bases). CDR1 SGHTA and CDR2 FQGNSA come from the germline V gene. This CDR3 spans 14 amino acids. CDR3 nucleotide sequence: TGTGCCAGCAGCTTACTTGGGGCCACAAACATTCAGTACTTC. Its protein is CASSLLGATNIQYF.

The V call is TRBV6-5, the J call TRBJ1-2; TRBD1 might be the D (6 bases). The length of the CDR3 is 11 residues. The V end lost 11 bases, the J end lost 7 bases, and 14 bases lay between the germline ends. Germline CDR1 reads MNHEY; CDR2 reads SVGAGI. The CDR3 sequence: CAAEGVGGYTF. The CDR3, as DNA: TGTGCCGCCGAGGGGGTCGGTGGCTACACCTTC.

This chain connects TRBV6-6 to TRBJ2-4; D not resolved. Germline CDR1 reads MNHNY; CDR2 reads SVGAGI (reference sequence). CDR3 size: 16 residues. Trimming cost V 3 bases and J 0 bases, with 12 bases left between them. The CDR3 is CASSYVAGLAKNIQYF. CDR3 nucleotide sequence: TGTGCCAGCAGTTATGTGGCTGGCTTAGCCAAAAACATTCAGTACTTC.

The chain links TRBV19 to TRBJ1-1, with 8 bases identical to TRBD1. V lost 5 bases and J lost 12; bases outside the gene matches: 11. The CDR3 totals 13 residues. In germline, CDR1 is LNHDA, CDR2 SQIVND (reference sequence). The CDR3 spells CASSPPGGGQTFF. For the CDR3, the DNA is TGTGCCAGTAGTCCCCCAGGGGGCGGTCAAACTTTCTTT.

The gene calls are TRBV27 and TRBJ2-5; TRBD2 agrees at 11 bases. Germline V gene lookup returns CDR1 MNHEY and CDR2 SMNVEV (reference sequence). The CDR3 spans 16 residues. Trimming cost V 7 bases and J 8 bases; bases outside gene matches: 15. The CDR3 here is CASTSPTSGGPRTQYF. The CDR3 DNA is TGTGCCAGCACATCCCCCACTAGCGGGGGCCCGAGAACCCAGTACTTC.

The chain joins TRBV19 to TRBJ1-2, with 12 bases aligning to TRBD1. Per germline, CDR1 LNHDA and CDR2 SQIVND (reference sequence). J was trimmed by 6 bases and V by 3 bases; bases with no gene match: 8. This CDR3 spans 16 amino acids. CDR3 nucleotides: TGTGCCAGTAGTATGAACGTGGGACAGGGGGCGAATGGCTACACCTTC. Its translation is CASSMNVGQGANGYTF. Looking up the rest from reference TRBV19 and TRBJ1-2 gives the full variable domain: DGGITQSPKYLFRKEGQNVTLSCEQNLNHDAMYWYRQDPGQGLRLIYYSQIVNDFQKGDIAEGYSVSREKKESFPLTVTSAQKNPTAFYLCASSMNVGQGANGYTFGSGTRLTVV.

This rearrangement joins TRBV30 to TRBJ2-1; 13 bases map to TRBD2. Germline V gene lookup returns CDR1 GTSNPN and CDR2 SVGIG (reference sequence). V trimming: 4 bases; J trimming: 10 bases; junction bases outside the gene matches: 10. The CDR3 extends over 15 amino acids. The CDR3 protein is CAWTHGLAGDKEQFF. DNA for the CDR3: TGTGCCTGGACCCACGGACTAGCGGGAGATAAGGAGCAGTTCTTC. Full variable domain (rest looked up from reference TRBV30 and TRBJ2-1): SQTIHQWPATLVQPVGSPLSLECTVEGTSNPNLYWYRQAAGRGLQLLFYSVGIGQISSEVPQNLSASRPQDRQFILSSKKLLLSDSGFYLCAWTHGLAGDKEQFFGPGTRLTVL.